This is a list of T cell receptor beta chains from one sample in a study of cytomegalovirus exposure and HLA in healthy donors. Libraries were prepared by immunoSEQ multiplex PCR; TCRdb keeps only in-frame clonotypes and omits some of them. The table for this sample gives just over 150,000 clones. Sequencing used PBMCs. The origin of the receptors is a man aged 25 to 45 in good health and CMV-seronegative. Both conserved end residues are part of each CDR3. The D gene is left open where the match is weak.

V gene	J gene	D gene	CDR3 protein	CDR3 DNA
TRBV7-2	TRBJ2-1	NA	CASSMGLQYNEQFF	TGTGCCAGCAGCATGGGACTCCAATACAATGAGCAGTTCTTC
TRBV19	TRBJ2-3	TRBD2	CASSIGASGSGDTQYF	TGTGCCAGTAGTATAGGGGCTAGCGGGAGTGGGGATACGCAGTATTTT
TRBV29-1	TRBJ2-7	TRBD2	CSVAGLPGLAGEGYEQYF	TGCAGCGTTGCGGGACTTCCGGGACTAGCGGGAGAGGGCTACGAGCAGTACTTC
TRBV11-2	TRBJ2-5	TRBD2	CASSLVTGGLQETQYF	TGTGCCAGCAGCTTAGTAACGGGAGGTCTCCAAGAGACCCAGTACTTC
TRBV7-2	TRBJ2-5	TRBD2	CASSGGSSGTLGEQYF	TGTGCCAGCAGCGGAGGGTCTAGCGGGACCCTCGGAGAGCAGTACTTC
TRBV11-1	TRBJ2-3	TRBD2	CASSFLAGGPKTDTQYF	TGTGCCAGCAGCTTCTTAGCGGGAGGGCCCAAAACAGATACGCAGTATTTT
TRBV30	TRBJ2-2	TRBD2	CAWSRLAGGVGELFF	TGTGCCTGGAGCCGCCTAGCGGGAGGGGTCGGGGAGCTGTTTTTT
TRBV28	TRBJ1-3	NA	CASSLGGYSGNTIYF	TGTGCCAGCAGTTTGGGGGGTTACTCTGGAAACACCATATATTTT
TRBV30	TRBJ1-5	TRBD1	CAWSMGQGANQPQHF	TGTGCCTGGAGTATGGGACAGGGGGCCAATCAGCCCCAGCATTTT
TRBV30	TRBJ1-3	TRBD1	CALQGASGNTIYF	TGTGCCTTACAGGGGGCATCTGGAAACACCATATATTTT
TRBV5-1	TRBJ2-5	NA	CASREEETQYF	TGCGCCAGCAGGGAGGAAGAGACCCAGTACTTC
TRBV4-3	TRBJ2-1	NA	CASSQEIGHPYNEQFF	TGCGCCAGCAGCCAAGAAATTGGACATCCCTACAATGAGCAGTTCTTC
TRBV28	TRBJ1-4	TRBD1	CASSKVSGTGVEKLFF	TGTGCCAGCAGTAAAGTCTCCGGGACAGGGGTGGAAAAACTGTTTTTT
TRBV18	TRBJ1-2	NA	CASSPARAGDGYTF	TGTGCCAGCTCACCTGCCAGGGCCGGCGATGGCTACACCTTC
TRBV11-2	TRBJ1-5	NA	CASSPPGLEPQHF	TGTGCCAGCAGCCCCCCGGGATTGGAGCCCCAGCATTTT
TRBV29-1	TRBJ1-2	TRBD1	CSVESGGGGYTF	TGCAGCGTTGAATCAGGGGGCGGTGGCTACACCTTC
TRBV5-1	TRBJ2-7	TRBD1	CASRSGQGLGNYYEQYF	TGCGCCAGCAGGTCAGGACAGGGTCTCGGCAATTACTACGAGCAGTACTTC
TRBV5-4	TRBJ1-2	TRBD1	CASSGETGADYGYTF	TGTGCCAGCAGCGGAGAAACAGGGGCCGACTATGGCTACACCTTC
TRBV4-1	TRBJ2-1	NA	CASSQGGFKNEQFF	TGCGCCAGCAGCCAAGGCGGGTTTAAGAATGAGCAGTTCTTC
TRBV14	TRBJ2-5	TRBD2	CASSPGLDARLGETQYF	TGTGCCAGCAGTCCGGGACTAGACGCCCGGCTAGGAGAGACCCAGTACTTC
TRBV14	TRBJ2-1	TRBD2	CASSYSGGTYNEQFF	TGTGCCAGCAGCTATAGCGGGGGAACCTACAATGAGCAGTTCTTC
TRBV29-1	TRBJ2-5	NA	CSVYQETQYF	TGCAGCGTTTATCAAGAGACCCAGTACTTC
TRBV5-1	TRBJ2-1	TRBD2	CASSFLAGENNEQFF	TGCGCCAGCAGCTTCCTAGCGGGAGAGAACAATGAGCAGTTCTTC
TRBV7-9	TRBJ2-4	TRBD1	CASTLQGAGAKNIQYF	TGTGCCAGCACCTTACAGGGGGCGGGAGCCAAAAACATTCAGTACTTC
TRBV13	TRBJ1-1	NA	CASSPPMDSRDTEAFF	TGTGCCAGCAGCCCCCCCATGGATTCGAGGGACACTGAAGCTTTCTTT
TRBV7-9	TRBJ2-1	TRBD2	CASSLTSEPDNEQFF	TGTGCCAGCAGCCTTACTAGCGAACCCGACAATGAGCAGTTCTTC
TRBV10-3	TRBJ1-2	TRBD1	CAISRQGAEGYTF	TGTGCCATCAGTCGACAGGGGGCGGAAGGCTACACCTTC
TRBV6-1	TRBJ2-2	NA	CASSERPGSGELFF	TGTGCCAGCAGTGAACGCCCCGGTTCCGGGGAGCTGTTTTTT
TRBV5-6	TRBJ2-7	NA	CASSLGGQSYEQYF	TGTGCCAGCAGCTTGGGCGGACAATCCTACGAGCAGTACTTC
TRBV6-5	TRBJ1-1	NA	CASSYSRGTEAFF	TGTGCCAGCAGTTACTCGCGAGGGACTGAAGCTTTCTTT
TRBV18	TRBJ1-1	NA	CASSPLTVENTEAFF	TGTGCCAGCTCACCACTGACAGTGGAGAACACTGAAGCTTTCTTT
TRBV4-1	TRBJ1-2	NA	CASSQDAGRYGYTF	TGCGCCAGCAGCCAAGATGCGGGACGGTATGGCTACACCTTC
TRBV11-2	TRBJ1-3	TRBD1	CASSLIGTGFSGNTIYF	TGTGCCAGCAGCTTAATCGGGACAGGGTTCTCTGGAAACACCATATATTTT
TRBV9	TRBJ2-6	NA	CASSSQGSSGANVLTF	TGTGCCAGCAGCTCCCAGGGGAGCTCTGGGGCCAACGTCCTGACTTTC
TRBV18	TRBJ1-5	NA	CASSQQSLGISNQPQHF	TGTGCCAGCTCACAGCAATCCCTCGGGATTAGCAATCAGCCCCAGCATTTT
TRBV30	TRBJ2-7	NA	CAWEPLGEGEQYF	TGTGCCTGGGAGCCCCTCGGGGAAGGCGAGCAGTACTTC
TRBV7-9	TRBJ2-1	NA	CASSAVRLSSSYNEQFF	TGTGCCAGCAGCGCCGTGAGACTCTCAAGCTCCTACAATGAGCAGTTCTTC
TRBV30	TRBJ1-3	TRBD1	CAWSLRTGGATIYF	TGTGCCTGGAGTTTAAGGACAGGGGGTGCCACCATATATTTT
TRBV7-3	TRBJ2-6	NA	CASSQTQGPTSGANVLTF	TGTGCCAGCAGCCAGACACAGGGTCCTACCTCTGGGGCCAACGTCCTGACTTTC
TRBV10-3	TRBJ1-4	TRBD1	CAIRGQGGNEKLFF	TGTGCCATCAGGGGACAGGGGGGGAATGAAAAACTGTTTTTT
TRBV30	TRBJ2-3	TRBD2	CAWSEGAGGGSFQYF	TGTGCCTGGAGTGAAGGAGCGGGAGGTGGAAGTTTTCAGTATTTT
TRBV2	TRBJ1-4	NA	CASSGQNSPLFF	TGTGCCAGCAGTGGACAGAATTCTCCGCTGTTTTTT
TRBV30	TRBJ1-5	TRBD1	CAWSAGGAHQPQHF	TGTGCCTGGAGTGCAGGGGGCGCACATCAGCCCCAGCATTTT
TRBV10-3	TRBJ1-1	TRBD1	CAISRGQLNTEAFF	TGTGCCATCAGTCGGGGACAGTTGAACACCGAAGCTTTCTTT
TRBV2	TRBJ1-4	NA	CASSRVFNEKLFF	TGTGCCAGCAGTCGGGTTTTTAATGAAAAACTGTTTTTT
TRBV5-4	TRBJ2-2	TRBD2	CAVNSGIVAGELFF	TGTGCCGTCAATAGCGGGATTGTCGCCGGGGAGCTGTTTTTT